The T cell receptor beta chain under discussion was sequenced for a study of identical twins. Germline-derived CDR1 and CDR2 are ENHRY and SYGVKD. V gave up 3 bases and J gave up 5 bases, with 12 bases separating them. The CDR3 consists of 14 residues. In this sample, this clonotype turned up a few times. TCRdb ran MiXCR on the 5' RACE reads and lists one entry per CDR3 protein. The top ten clones hold around 2.1% of a sample with hundreds of thousands of distinct CDR3 sequences, under 9% of them seen once. The same specimen was also included in a second study, on yellow fever vaccine responses in identical twins.

This receptor was taken from a woman between 18 and 30 years old in good health. The rearrangement joins TRBV10-3 to TRBJ2-3; D may be TRBD2 (5 bases). The material sequenced was memory (CD45RO+) T cells sorted from blood. The CDR3 DNA reads TGTGCCATCAGTGAACCCGGACGGGGAGATACGCAGTATTTT. This gives the protein CAISEPGRGDTQYF.